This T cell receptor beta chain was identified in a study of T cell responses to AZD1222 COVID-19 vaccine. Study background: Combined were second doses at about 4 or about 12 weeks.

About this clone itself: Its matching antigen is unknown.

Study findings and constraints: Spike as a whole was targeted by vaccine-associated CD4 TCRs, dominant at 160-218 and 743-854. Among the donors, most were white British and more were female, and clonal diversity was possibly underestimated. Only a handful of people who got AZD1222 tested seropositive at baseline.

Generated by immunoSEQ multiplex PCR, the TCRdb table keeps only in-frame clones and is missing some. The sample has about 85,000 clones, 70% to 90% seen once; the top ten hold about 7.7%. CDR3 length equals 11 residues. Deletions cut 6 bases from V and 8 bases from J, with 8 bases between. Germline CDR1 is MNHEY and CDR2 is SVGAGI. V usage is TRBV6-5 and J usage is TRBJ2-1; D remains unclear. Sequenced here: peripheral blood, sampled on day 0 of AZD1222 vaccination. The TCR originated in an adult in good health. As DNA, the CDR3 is TGTGCCAGCAGCCGATTGGATGAGCAGTTCTTC. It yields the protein CASSRLDEQFF.